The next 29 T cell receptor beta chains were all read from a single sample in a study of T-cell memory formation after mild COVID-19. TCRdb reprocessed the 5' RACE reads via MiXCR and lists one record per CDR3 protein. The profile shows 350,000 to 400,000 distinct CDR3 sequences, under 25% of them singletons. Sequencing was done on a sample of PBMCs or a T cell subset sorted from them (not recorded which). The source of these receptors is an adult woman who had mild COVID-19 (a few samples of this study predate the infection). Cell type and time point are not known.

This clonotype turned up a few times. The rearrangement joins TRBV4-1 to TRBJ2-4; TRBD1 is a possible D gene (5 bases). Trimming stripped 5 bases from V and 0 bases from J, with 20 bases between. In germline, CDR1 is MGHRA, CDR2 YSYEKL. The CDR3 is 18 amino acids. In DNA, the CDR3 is TGCGCCAGCAGCTCAACTGAGACAGTCCTCCTAGCCAAAAACATTCAGTACTTC. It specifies CASSSTETVLLAKNIQYF.

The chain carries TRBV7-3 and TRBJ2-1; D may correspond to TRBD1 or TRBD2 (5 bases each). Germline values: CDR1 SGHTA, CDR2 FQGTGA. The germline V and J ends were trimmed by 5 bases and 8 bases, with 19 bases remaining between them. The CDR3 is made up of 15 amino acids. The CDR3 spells CASSPIPLGTDEQFF. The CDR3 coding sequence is TGTGCCAGCAGCCCAATCCCACTGGGGACGGATGAGCAGTTCTTC.

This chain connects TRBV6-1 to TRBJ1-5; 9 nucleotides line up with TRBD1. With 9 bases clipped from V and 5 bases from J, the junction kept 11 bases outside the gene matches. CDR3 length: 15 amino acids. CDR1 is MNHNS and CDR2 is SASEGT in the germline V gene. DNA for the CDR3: TGTGCCAGTCAAGAACAGGGGGCGACCCATCAGCCCCAGCATTTT. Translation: CASQEQGATHQPQHF.

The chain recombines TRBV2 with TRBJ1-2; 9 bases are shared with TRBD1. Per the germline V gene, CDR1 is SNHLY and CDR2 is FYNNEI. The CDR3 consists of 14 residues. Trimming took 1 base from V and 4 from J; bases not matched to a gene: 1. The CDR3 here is CASSEEGQGYGYTF. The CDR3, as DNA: TGTGCCAGCAGTGAAGAGGGACAGGGCTATGGCTACACCTTC.

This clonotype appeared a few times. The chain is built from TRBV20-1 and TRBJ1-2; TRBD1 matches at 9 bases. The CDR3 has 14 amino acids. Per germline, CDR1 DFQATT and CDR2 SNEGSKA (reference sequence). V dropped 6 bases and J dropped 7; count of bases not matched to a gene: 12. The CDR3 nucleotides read TGCAGTGCACGACGGGACAGGGAATCCTCTGGCTACACCTTC. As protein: CSARRDRESSGYTF.

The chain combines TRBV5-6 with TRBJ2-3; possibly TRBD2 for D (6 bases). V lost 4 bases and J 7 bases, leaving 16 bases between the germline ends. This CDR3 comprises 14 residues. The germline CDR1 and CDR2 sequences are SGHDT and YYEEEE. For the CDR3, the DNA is TGTGCCAGCAGCCAGATAGCGGACCAGAATACGCAGTATTTT. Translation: CASSQIADQNTQYF.

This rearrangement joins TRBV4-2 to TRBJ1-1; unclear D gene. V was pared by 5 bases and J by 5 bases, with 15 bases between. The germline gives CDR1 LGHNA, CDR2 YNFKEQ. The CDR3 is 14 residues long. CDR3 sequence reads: CASSYATVGTEAFF. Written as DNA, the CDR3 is TGTGCCAGCAGCTACGCCACGGTGGGGACTGAAGCTTTCTTT.

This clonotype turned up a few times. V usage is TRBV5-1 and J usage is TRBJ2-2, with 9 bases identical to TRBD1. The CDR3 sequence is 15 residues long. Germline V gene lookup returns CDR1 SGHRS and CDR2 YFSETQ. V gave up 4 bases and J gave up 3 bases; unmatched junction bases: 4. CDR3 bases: TGCGCCAGCAGCAAGGACAGGGGATACACCGGGGAGCTGTTTTTT. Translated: CASSKDRGYTGELFF.

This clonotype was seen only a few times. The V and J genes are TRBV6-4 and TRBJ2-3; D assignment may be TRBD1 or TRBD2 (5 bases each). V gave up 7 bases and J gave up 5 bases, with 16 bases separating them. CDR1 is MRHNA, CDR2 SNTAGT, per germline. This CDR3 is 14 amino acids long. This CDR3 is CASTGDGLKDTQYF. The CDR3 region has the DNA TGTGCCAGCACCGGGGACGGGTTGAAAGATACGCAGTATTTT.

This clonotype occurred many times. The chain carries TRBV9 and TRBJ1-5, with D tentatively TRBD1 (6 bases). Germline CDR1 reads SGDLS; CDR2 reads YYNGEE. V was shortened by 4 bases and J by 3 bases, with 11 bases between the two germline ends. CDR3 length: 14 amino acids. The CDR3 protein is CASSPDSSNQPQHF. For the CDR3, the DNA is TGTGCCAGCAGCCCGGACAGTTCCAATCAGCCCCAGCATTTT. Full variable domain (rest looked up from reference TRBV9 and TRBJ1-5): DSGVTQTPKHLITATGQRVTLRCSPRSGDLSVYWYQQSLDQGLQFLIQYYNGEERAKGNILERFSAQQFPDLHSELNLSSLELGDSALYFCASSPDSSNQPQHFGDGTRLSIL.

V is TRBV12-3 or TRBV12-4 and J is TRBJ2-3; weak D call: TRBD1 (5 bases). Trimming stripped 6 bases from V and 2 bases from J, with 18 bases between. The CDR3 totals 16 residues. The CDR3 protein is CASSSAPRQLTDTQYF. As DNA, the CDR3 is TGTGCCAGCAGCTCAGCACCAAGACAGCTCACAGATACGCAGTATTTT.

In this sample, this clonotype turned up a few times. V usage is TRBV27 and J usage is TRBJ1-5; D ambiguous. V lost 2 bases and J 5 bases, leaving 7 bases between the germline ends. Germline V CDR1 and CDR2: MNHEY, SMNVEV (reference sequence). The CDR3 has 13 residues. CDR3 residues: CASSLGSYQPQHF. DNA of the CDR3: TGTGCCAGCAGTTTAGGCAGTTATCAGCCCCAGCATTTT.

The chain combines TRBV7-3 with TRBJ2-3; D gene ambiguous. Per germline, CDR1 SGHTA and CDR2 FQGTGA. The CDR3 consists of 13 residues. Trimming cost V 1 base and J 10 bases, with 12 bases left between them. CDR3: CASSLSSQAAQYF. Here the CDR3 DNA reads TGTGCCAGCAGCTTAAGTTCCCAGGCGGCGCAGTATTTT.

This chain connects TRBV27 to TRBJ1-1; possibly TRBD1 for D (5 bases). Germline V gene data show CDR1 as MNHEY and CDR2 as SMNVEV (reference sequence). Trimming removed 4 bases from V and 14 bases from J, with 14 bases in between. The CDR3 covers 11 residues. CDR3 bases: TGTGCCAGCAGTTCGAGGGTCAGGGCCTTCTTT. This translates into CASSSRVRAFF.

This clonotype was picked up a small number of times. The CDR3 is CASSPIGRGPDTQYF. The CDR3 coding sequence is TGCGCCAGCAGCCCAATTGGGCGGGGCCCCGATACGCAGTATTTT. This chain uses TRBV5-1 with TRBJ2-3; a possible D gene is TRBD2 (6 bases). Germline CDR1 and CDR2: SGHRS and YFSETQ. This CDR3 region has 15 residues. V lost 4 bases, J lost 6 bases, and 18 bases lay in between.

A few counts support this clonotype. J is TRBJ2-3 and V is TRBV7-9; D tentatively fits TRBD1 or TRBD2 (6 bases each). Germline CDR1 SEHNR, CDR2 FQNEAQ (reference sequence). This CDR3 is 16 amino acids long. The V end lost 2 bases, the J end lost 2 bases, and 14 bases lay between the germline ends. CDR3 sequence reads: CASSLSGRDITDTQYF. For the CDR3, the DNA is TGTGCCAGCAGCTTAAGTGGGCGGGACATCACAGATACGCAGTATTTT.

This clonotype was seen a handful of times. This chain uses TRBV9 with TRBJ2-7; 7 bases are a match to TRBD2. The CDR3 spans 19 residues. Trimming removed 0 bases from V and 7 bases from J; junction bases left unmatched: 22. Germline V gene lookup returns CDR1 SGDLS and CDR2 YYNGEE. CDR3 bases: TGTGCCAGCAGCGTAGGCGGGGAGGGGTACGACAGCAGGGCGAGAGAGCAGTACTTC. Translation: CASSVGGEGYDSRAREQYF.

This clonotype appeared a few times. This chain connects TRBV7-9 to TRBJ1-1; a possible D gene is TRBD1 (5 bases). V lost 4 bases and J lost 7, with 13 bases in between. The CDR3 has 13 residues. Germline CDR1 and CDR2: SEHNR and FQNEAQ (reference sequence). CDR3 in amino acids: CASSSAGRGEAFF. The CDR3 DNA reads TGTGCCAGCAGCTCAGCGGGGAGGGGTGAAGCTTTCTTT.

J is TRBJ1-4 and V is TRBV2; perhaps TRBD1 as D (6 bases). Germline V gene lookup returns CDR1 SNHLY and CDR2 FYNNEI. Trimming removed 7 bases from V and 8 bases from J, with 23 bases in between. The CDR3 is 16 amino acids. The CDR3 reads CASKGDPNRVNEKLFF. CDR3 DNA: TGTGCCAGCAAAGGGGACCCGAACAGGGTGAACGAAAAACTGTTTTTT.

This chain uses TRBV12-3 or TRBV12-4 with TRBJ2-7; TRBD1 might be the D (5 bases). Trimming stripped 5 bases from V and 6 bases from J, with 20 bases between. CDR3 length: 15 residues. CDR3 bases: TGTGCCAGCAGTCAGGGAACTTGGACGGAGCGCGAGCAGTACTTC. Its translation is CASSQGTWTEREQYF.

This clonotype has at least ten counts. The CDR3 reads CASSRKREGHNEQFF. The CDR3 DNA is TGTGCCAGCAGTAGAAAGCGGGAGGGTCACAATGAGCAGTTCTTC. This chain connects TRBV12-3 or TRBV12-4 to TRBJ2-1; TRBD2 aligns across 10 bases. The CDR3 is 15 residues long. The V segment lost 5 bases and the J segment 5 bases; nucleotides outside the gene matches: 6.

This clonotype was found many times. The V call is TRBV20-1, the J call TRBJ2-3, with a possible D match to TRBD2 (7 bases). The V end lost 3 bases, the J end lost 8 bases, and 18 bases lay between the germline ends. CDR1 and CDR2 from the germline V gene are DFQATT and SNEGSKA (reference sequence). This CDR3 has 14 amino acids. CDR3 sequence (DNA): TGCAGTGCTAGTGGAGGGGGGGCCGTTTCTACGCAGTATTTT. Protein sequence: CSASGGGAVSTQYF.

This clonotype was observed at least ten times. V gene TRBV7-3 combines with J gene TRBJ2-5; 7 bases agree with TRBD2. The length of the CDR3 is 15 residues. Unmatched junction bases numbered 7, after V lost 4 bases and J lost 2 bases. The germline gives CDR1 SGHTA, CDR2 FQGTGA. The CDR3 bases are TGTGCCAGCAGCTACCTCGGGGGGTCTCAAGAGACCCAGTACTTC. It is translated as CASSYLGGSQETQYF.

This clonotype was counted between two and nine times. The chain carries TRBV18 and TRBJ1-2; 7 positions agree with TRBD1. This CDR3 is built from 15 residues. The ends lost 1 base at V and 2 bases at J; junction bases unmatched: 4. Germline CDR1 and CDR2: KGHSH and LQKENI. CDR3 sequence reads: CASSPQATGNYGYTF. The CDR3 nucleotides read TGTGCCAGCTCACCACAGGCGACAGGGAACTATGGCTACACCTTC.

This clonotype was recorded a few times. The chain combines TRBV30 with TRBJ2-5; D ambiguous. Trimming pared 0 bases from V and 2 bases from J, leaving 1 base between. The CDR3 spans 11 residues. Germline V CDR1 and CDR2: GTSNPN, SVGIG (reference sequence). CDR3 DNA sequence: TGTGCCTGGAGTGTACAAGAGACCCAGTACTTC. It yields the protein CAWSVQETQYF.

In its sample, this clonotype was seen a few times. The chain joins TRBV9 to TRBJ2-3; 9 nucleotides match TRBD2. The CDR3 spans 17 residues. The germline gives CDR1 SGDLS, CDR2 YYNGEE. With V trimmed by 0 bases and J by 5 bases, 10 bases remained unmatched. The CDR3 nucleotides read TGTGCCAGCAGCGTAGCTTACGCGGGGGGGCCTGGAGATACGCAGTATTTT. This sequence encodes CASSVAYAGGPGDTQYF.

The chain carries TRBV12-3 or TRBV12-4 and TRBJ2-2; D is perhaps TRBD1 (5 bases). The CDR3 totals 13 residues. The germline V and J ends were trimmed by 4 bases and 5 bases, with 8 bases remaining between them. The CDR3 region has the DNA TGTGCCAGCAGTTATGACAGTACCGGGGAGCTGTTTTTT. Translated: CASSYDSTGELFF.

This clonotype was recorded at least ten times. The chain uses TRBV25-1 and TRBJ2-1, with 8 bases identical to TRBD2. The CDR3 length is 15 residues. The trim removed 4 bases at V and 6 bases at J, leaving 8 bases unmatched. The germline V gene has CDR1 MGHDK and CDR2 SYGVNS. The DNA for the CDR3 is TGTGCCAGCAGTGTAAGCGGGAGATGGCCCAATGAGCAGTTCTTC. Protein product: CASSVSGRWPNEQFF.

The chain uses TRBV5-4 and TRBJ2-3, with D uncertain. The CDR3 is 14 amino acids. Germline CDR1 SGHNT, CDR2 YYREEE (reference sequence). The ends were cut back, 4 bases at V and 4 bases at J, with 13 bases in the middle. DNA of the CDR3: TGTGCCAGCAGCCCCCTGGTCGTGCCAGATACGCAGTATTTT. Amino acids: CASSPLVVPDTQYF.